These 6 T cell receptor beta chains were sequenced from one sample in a study of vaccination and CD4 T cells after COVID-19. Antigens for these TCRs are unknown. As to treatment: roughly ten-day PBMC culture with coronavirus spike peptide pools or control peptides (ViraFEST assay). Sequencing of DNA taken from cultured CD4+ T cells relied on the Oncomine TCR Beta short-read assay. TCRdb reprocessed the PCR reads via MiXCR and lists one record per CDR3 protein. The sample lists roughly 16,000 distinct CDR3 sequences; roughly 30% were seen once. The sequencing sample was made of cultured CD4+ T cells from blood. The receptors were sampled from a human donor with COVID-19.

The rearrangement links TRBV2 to TRBJ2-3, with 11 bases identical to TRBD2. The CDR3 spans 16 residues. Unmatched junction bases numbered 10, after V lost 7 bases and J lost 4 bases. From germline, CDR1 is SNHLY and CDR2 FYNNEI. The CDR3 DNA sequence: TGTGCCAGCAAGCCCACTAGCGGGGGTTTATCAGATACGCAGTATTTT. Amino acids: CASKPTSGGLSDTQYF.

This clonotype has a handful of counts. This chain joins TRBV5-6 and TRBJ2-7; a weak D match, TRBD2 (6 bases). CDR1 and CDR2 (germline): SGHDT, YYEEEE. This CDR3 contains 17 residues. V lost 2 bases, J lost 2 bases, and 20 bases lay in between. The CDR3 DNA is TGTGCCAGCAGCTTACAGGAGGGCGGCGTCGGAGCCTACGAGCAGTACTTC. It yields the protein CASSLQEGGVGAYEQYF.

V is TRBV7-2 and J is TRBJ1-5; the D is unclear. The V end lost 2 bases, the J end lost 2 bases, and 13 bases lay between the germline ends. The length of the CDR3 is 16 residues. Per germline, CDR1 SGHTA and CDR2 FQGNSA. CDR3 coding DNA: TGTGCCAGCAGCTTATTGTCCGCCCCGGGCAATCAGCCCCAGCATTTT. Translating gives CASSLLSAPGNQPQHF.

The V gene is TRBV6-1, the J gene TRBJ2-2; 8 bases align to TRBD2. Germline-derived CDR1 and CDR2 are MNHNS and SASEGT. Trimming at V came to 10 bases and at J to 0 bases, leaving 4 bases not matched to a gene. The CDR3 is 14 amino acids. The CDR3: CAMAGGPNTGELFF. The CDR3 region has the DNA TGTGCCATGGCGGGGGGACCGAACACCGGGGAGCTGTTTTTT.

This chain links TRBV5-1 with TRBJ2-3, with D tentatively TRBD2 (6 bases). This CDR3 has 14 residues. The germline gives CDR1 SGHRS, CDR2 YFSETQ. Trimming took off 2 bases at V and 2 bases at J, with 9 bases between the two ends. Written as DNA, the CDR3 is TGCGCCAGCAGCTTTGGGGGGACCACAGATACGCAGTATTTT. It translates to CASSFGGTTDTQYF.

This rearrangement joins TRBV10-2 to TRBJ2-3; TRBD2 matches 9 bases. The germline CDR1 and CDR2 sequences are WSHSY and SAAADI. The CDR3 has 13 amino acids. The J segment lost 1 base and the V segment lost 10 bases, leaving 3 bases of the junction unmatched. CDR3 protein: CATRLAGTDTQYF. The CDR3 region has the DNA TGCGCCACCCGACTAGCGGGCACAGATACGCAGTATTTT.